This TCR beta chain was obtained from a study of neurological immune-mediated disorders. Time point: longitudinal time-point 3. TCRdb itself ran the 5' RACE reads through MiXCR, one entry per CDR3 protein. The data hold some 55,000 distinct CDR3 sequences, with roughly 8% observed a single time. In its sample, this clonotype was seen once. One end of the junction fails to match germline, which may point to a read error. The CDR3 extends over 14 amino acids. Germline CDR1 is PRHDT and CDR2 is FYEKMQ (reference sequence). Sequencing used PBMCs. The sequence was obtained from a woman in her thirties or forties in good health. The chain couples TRBV13 to TRBJ2-7; 7 bases line up with TRBD1. DNA of the CDR3: TGTGCCAGCAGCAAGGGACAGCCCAACTACGAGCAGTGCTTC. This codes for CASSKGQPNYEQCF.